This T cell receptor (beta chain) was observed in a study of regulatory T cells in long-lasting Graves disease. Study-wide context: It was over 5 years of antithyroid drugs, with positive TSH receptor antibodies, that meant persistent Graves' disease.

Building of the TCR beta libraries involved iRepertoire HTBI primers and Arm-PCR of CDR3 regions. Each CDR3 protein is one row after TCRdb ran MiXCR on the multiplex PCR reads. The data show nearly 350,000 distinct CDR3 sequences, less than 20% seen once. The CDR3 contains 17 residues. The germline gives CDR1 SGHNT, CDR2 YENEEA. Time point defined: persistent/refractory GD, antithyroid drugs over 5 years with positive TRAb. There was RNA extracted from PBMCs, and the TCR library was made from it. On this clonotype itself: It may be a read error: a sequence one base away is much more abundant.

The TCR sequence derives from a female donor with Graves disease. The sample consisted of peripheral blood mononuclear cells (PBMCs), taken when the disease was refractory, from a patient treated with antithyroid drugs. This rearrangement joins TRBV11-3 to TRBJ2-5; the match to TRBD2 covers 11 bases. As DNA, the CDR3 is TGTGCCAGCAGCTTCGGGAGACTAGCGGGGAACCAAGGGACCCAGTACTTC. It yields the protein CASSFGRLAGNQGTQYF. The complete variable domain, with remaining parts taken from reference TRBV11-3 and TRBJ2-5, reads EAGVVQSPRYKIIEKKQPVAFWCNPISGHNTLYWYLQNLGQGPELLIRYENEEAVDDSQLPKDRFSAERLKGVDSTLKIQPAELGDSAVYLCASSFGRLAGNQGTQYFGPGTRLLVL.